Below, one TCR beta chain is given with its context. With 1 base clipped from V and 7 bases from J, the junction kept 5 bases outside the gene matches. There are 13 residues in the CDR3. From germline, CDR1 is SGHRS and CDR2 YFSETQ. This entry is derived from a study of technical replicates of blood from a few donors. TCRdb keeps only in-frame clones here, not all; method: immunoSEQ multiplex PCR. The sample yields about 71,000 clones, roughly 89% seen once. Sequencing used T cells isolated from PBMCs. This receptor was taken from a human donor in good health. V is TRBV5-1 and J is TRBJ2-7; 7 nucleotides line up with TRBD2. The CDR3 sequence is CASSLIAGREQYF. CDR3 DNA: TGCGCCAGCAGCTTGATAGCGGGCCGGGAGCAGTACTTC. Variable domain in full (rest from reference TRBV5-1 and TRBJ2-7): KAGVTQTPRYLIKTRGQQVTLSCSPISGHRSVSWYQQTPGQGLQFLFEYFSETQRNKGNFPGRFSGRQFSNSRSEMNVSTLELGDSALYLCASSLIAGREQYFGPGTRLTVT.